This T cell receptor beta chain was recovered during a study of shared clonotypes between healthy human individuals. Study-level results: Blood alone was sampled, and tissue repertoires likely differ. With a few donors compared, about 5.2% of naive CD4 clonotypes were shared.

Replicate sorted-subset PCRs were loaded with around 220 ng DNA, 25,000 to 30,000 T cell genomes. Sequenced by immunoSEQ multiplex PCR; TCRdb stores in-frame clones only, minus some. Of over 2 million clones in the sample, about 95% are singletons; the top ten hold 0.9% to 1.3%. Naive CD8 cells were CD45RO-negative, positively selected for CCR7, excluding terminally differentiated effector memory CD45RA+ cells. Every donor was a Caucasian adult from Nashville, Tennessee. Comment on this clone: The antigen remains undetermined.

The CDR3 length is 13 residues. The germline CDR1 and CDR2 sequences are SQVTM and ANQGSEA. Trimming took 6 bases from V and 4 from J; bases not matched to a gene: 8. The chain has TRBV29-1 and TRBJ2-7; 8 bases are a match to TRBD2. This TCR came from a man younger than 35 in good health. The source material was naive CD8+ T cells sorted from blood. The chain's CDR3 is CSVRGGEAYEQYF. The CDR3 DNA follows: TGCAGCGTCCGGGGGGGCGAAGCGTACGAGCAGTACTTC.